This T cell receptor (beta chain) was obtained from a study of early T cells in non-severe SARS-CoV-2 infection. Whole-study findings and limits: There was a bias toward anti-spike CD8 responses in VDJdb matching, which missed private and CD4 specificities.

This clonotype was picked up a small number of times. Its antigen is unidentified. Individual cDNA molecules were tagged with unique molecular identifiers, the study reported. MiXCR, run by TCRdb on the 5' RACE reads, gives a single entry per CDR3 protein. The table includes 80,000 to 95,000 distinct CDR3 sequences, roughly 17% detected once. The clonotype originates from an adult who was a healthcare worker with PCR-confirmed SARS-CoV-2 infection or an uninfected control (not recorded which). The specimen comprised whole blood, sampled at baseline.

CDR3 coding DNA: TGCAGTGCTAGGAAGTTAGCGAATGCCTACGAGCAGTACTTC. It translates to CSARKLANAYEQYF. V gene TRBV20-1 combines with J gene TRBJ2-7, with a tentative D call TRBD2 (5 bases). CDR3 size: 14 residues. The germline V gene encodes CDR1 DFQATT and CDR2 SNEGSKA (reference sequence). V was trimmed by 3 bases and J by 2 bases, leaving 14 bases between them.